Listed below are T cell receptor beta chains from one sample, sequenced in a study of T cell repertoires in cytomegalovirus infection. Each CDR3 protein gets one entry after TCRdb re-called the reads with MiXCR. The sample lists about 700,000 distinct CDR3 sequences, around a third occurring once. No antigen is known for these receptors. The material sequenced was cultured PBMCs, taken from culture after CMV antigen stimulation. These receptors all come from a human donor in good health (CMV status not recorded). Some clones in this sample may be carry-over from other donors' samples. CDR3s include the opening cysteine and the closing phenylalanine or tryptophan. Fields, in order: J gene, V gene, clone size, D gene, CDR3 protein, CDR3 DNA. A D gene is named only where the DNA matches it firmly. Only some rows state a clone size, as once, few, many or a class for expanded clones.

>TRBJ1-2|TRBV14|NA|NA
CASSQGQGGYGYTF
TGTGCCAGCAGCCAAGGGCAGGGAGGCTATGGCTACACCTTC
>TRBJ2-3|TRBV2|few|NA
CASSHTGPDTDTQYF
TGTGCCAGCAGCCACACCGGTCCAGACACAGATACGCAGTATTTT
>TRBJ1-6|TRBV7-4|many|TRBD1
CASRNRGLTYNSPLHF
TGTGCCAGCAGAAACAGGGGGCTGACCTATAATTCACCCCTCCACTTT
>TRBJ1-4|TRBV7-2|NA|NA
CASSFSPTWEEKLFF
TGTGCCAGCAGCTTTAGCCCGACTTGGGAGGAAAAACTGTTTTTT
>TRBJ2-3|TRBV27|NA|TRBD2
CASSGGGRSTDTQYF
TGTGCCAGCAGCGGCGGGGGGCGAAGCACAGATACGCAGTATTTT
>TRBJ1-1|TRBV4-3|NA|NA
CARGYENTEAFF
TGCGCCAGGGGCTATGAGAACACTGAAGCTTTCTTT
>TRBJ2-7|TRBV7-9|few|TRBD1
CASSPRAGQVSYEQYF
TGTGCCAGCAGCCCGCGCGCGGGACAGGTTTCCTACGAGCAGTACTTC
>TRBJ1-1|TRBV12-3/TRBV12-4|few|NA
CASSIFTEAFF
TGTGCCAGCAGCATCTTCACTGAAGCTTTCTTT
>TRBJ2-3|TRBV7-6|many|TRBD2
CASSLGPSGAGTDTQYF
TGTGCCAGCAGCTTAGGGCCTAGCGGGGCGGGCACAGATACGCAGTATTTT
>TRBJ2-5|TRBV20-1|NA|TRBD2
CSAPPPGGTKTQYF
TGCAGTGCTCCCCCTCCGGGGGGTACGAAGACCCAGTACTTC
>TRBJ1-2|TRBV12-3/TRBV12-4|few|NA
CASMPGGYGYTF
TGTGCCAGCATGCCTGGGGGGTATGGCTACACCTTC
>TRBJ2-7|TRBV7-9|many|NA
CASSPGGGLPGLDYEQYF
TGTGCCAGCAGCCCAGGGGGGGGCCTGCCGGGACTTGACTACGAGCAGTACTTC
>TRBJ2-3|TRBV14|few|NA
CASSHYGGLLTDTQYF
TGTGCCAGCAGCCACTACGGGGGACTCCTCACAGATACGCAGTATTTT
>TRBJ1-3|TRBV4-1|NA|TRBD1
CASSPNWRGQRNTIYF
TGCGCCAGCAGCCCCAACTGGAGGGGGCAGAGAAACACCATATATTTT
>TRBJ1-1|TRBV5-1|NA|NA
CASSLPDSLNTEAFF
TGCGCCAGCAGCCTCCCCGACAGCTTGAACACTGAAGCTTTCTTT
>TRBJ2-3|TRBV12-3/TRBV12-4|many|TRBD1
CASRGQGDLTDTQYF
TGTGCCAGCAGAGGTCAGGGGGACCTCACAGATACGCAGTATTTT
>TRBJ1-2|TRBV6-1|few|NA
CASSGSGANYGYTF
TGTGCCAGCAGTGGGTCAGGAGCCAACTATGGCTACACCTTC
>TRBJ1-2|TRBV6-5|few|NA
CASSLRGGGYTF
TGTGCCAGCAGCCTCAGGGGCGGGGGCTACACCTTC
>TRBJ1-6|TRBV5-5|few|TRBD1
CASSFRTGHSPLHF
TGTGCCAGCAGCTTCCGGACAGGGCATTCACCCCTCCACTTT
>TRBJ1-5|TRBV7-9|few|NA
CASSADSATGQPQHF
TGTGCCAGCAGCGCGGACAGCGCCACGGGGCAGCCCCAGCATTTT
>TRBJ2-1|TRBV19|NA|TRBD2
CASRKTSGPYNEQFF
TGTGCCAGTAGGAAGACTAGCGGGCCTTACAATGAGCAGTTCTTC
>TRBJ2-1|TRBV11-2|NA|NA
CASSLWAPQVGQFF
TGTGCCAGCAGCTTATGGGCTCCGCAGGTGGGGCAGTTCTTC
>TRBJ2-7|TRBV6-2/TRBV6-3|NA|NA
CASSWDDYEQYF
TGTGCCAGCAGCTGGGACGACTACGAGCAGTACTTC
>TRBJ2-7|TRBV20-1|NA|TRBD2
CSARLAGGDSYEQYF
TGCAGTGCAAGACTAGCGGGCGGGGACTCCTACGAGCAGTACTTC
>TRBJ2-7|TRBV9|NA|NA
CASSVVGGVEQYF
TGTGCCAGCAGCGTAGTTGGAGGCGTGGAGCAGTACTTC
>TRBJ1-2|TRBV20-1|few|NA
CSALRQVSNYGYTF
TGCAGTGCTTTACGACAGGTCTCAAACTATGGCTACACCTTC
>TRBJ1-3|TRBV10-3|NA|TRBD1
CATAQGVGGNTIYF
TGTGCCACGGCCCAGGGGGTAGGAGGAAACACCATATATTTT
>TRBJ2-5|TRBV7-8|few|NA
CASSLGTRLGETQYF
TGTGCCAGCAGCTTAGGAACGAGGCTCGGAGAGACCCAGTACTTC
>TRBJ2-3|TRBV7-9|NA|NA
CASSSFPNTQYF
TGTGCCAGCAGCTCTTTTCCAAATACGCAGTATTTT
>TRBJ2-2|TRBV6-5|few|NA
CASSPALGGGELFF
TGTGCCAGCAGCCCAGCGCTGGGGGGCGGGGAGCTGTTTTTT
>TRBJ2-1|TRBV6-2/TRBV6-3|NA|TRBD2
CASSSKREGRGNEQFF
TGTGCCAGCAGTTCGAAGCGGGAGGGCCGTGGCAATGAGCAGTTCTTC
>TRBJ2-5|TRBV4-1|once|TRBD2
CASSQAAREGQETQYF
TGCGCCAGCAGCCAAGCGGCGCGGGAGGGACAAGAGACCCAGTACTTC
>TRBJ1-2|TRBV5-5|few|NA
CASSLEGSYGYTF
TGTGCCAGCAGCTTGGAGGGGAGTTATGGCTACACCTTC